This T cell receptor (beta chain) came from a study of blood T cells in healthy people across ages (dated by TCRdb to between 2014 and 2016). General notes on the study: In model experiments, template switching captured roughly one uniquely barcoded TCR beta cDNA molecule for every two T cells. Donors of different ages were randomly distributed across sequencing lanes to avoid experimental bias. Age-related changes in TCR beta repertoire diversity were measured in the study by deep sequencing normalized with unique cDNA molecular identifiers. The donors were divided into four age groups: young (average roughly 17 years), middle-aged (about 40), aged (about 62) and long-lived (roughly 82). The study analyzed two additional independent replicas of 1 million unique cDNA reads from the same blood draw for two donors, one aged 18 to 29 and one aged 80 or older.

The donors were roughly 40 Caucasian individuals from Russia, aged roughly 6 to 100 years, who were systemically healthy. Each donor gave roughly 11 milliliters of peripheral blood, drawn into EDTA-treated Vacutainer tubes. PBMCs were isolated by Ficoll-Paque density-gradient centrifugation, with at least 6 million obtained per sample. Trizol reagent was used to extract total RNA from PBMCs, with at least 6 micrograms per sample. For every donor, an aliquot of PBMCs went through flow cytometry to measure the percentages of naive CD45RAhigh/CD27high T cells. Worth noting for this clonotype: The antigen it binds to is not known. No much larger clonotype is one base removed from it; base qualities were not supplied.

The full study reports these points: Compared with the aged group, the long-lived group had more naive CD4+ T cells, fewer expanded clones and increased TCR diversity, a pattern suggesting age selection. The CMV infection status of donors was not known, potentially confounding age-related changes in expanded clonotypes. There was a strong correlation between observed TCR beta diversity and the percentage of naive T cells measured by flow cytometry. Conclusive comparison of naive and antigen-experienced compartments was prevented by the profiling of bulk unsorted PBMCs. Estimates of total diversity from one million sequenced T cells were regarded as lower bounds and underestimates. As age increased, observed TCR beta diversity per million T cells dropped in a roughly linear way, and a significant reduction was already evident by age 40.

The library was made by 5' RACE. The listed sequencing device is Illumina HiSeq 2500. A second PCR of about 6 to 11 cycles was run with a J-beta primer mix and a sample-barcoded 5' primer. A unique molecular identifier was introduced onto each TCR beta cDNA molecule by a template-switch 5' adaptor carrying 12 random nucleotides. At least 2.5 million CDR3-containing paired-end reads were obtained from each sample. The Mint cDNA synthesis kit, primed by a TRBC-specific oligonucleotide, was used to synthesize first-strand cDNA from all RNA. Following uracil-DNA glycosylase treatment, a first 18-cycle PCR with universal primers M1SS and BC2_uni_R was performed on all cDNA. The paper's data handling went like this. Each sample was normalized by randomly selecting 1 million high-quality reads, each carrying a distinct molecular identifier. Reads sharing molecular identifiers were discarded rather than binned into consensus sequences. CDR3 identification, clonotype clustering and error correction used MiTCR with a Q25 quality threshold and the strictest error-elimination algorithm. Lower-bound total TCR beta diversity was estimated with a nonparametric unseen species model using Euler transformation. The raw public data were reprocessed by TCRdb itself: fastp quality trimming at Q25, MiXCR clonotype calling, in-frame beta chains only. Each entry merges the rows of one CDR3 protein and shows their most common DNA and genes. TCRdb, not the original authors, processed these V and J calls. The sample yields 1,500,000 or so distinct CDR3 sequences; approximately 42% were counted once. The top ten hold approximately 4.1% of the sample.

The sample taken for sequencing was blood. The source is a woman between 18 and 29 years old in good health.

The CDR3 region: CASSVRGVGKETQYF. The DNA sequence is as follows: TGTGCCAGCAGTGTACGAGGGGTAGGGAAAGAGACCCAGTACTTC. This receptor chain uses TRBV25-1 and TRBJ2-5, with the D gene possibly TRBD1 or TRBD2, each one fitting 5 bases. From the germline V gene, CDR1 is MGHDK and CDR2 is SYGVNS. V is pared back by 4 bases and J by 3 bases, with 15 bases lying between the germline termini. Measured from the cysteine to the phenylalanine, the CDR3 is 15 residues long. Kept here is only the CDR3 DNA, which spans 45 bases and is read in frame from base 1.